This TCR beta chain was profiled in a study of blood T cell repertoires in COVID-19. Study-level information: The United States, Italy and Spain supplied acute and convalescent COVID-19 samples.

Original handling: The authors estimated nucleated cell counts from reference gene primer amplification. Profiling relied on immunoSEQ multiplex PCR, and the TCRdb table lists in-frame clones only, not all of them. V, J and clone size are those of that table, while D and trimming were read from the DNA. Among about 210,000 clones listed, approximately 90% were seen once. This CDR3 region has 15 residues. The germline V gene encodes CDR1 LGHDT and CDR2 YNNKEL (reference sequence). The ends lost 6 bases at V and 5 bases at J; junction bases unmatched: 7. The sequenced sample consisted of peripheral blood. The receptor comes from a man aged 30 to 39 with acute or convalescent COVID-19. The chain employs TRBV3-1 (or the pseudogene TRBV3-2) and TRBJ1-6; 7 bases are a match to TRBD1. The CDR3 bases are TGTGCCAGCAGTCGGACAGGTTCTAATAATTCACCCCTCCACTTT. Its protein product is CASSRTGSNNSPLHF.